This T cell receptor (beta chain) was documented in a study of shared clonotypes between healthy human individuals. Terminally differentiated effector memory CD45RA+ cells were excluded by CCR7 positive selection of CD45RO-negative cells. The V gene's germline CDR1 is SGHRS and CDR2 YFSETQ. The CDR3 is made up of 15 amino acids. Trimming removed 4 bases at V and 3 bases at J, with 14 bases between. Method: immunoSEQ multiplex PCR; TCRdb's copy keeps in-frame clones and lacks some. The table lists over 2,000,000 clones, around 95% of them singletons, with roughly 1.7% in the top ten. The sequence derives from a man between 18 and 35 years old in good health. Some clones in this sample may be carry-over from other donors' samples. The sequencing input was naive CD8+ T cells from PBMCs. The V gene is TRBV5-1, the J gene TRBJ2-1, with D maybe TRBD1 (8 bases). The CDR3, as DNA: TGCGCCAGCAGCGTCACAGGGGGGGACTACAATGAGCAGTTCTTC. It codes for CASSVTGGDYNEQFF. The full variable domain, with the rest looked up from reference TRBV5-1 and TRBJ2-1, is KAGVTQTPRYLIKTRGQQVTLSCSPISGHRSVSWYQQTPGQGLQFLFEYFSETQRNKGNFPGRFSGRQFSNSRSEMNVSTLELGDSALYLCASSVTGGDYNEQFFGPGTRLTVL.